The 5 T cell receptor beta chains listed next were all sequenced from one sample in a study of blood T cell repertoires in COVID-19. TCRdb keeps only in-frame clones here, not all; method: immunoSEQ multiplex PCR. The sample includes 90,000 or so clones, 65% to 90% seen only once; the top ten take 25%. Specimen: peripheral blood. These receptors were obtained from a man in his fifties or sixties with acute or convalescent COVID-19.

The V gene is TRBV6-5, the J gene TRBJ1-6, with a tentative D call TRBD1 (5 bases). Trimming stripped 10 bases from V and 3 bases from J, with 13 bases between. The CDR3 covers 14 residues. The germline CDR1 and CDR2 sequences are MNHEY and SVGAGI. CDR3 region: CANSQTVYNSPLHF. The CDR3 DNA sequence: TGTGCCAATTCCCAGACAGTCTATAATTCACCCCTCCACTTT.

The rearrangement links TRBV19 to TRBJ1-3, with D unclear. CDR1 is LNHDA, CDR2 SQIVND, per germline (reference sequence). V lost 3 bases and J lost 0, with 21 bases in between. The CDR3 runs to 19 residues. DNA of the CDR3: TGTGCCAGTAGTATCCAACGCATGGGCAGAGACCTCTCTGGAAACACCATATATTTT. Amino acid sequence: CASSIQRMGRDLSGNTIYF.

The rearrangement uses TRBV19 and TRBJ1-1; D gene uncertain. The germline V and J ends were trimmed by 1 base and 4 bases, with 7 bases remaining between them. The CDR3 runs to 13 residues. CDR1 is LNHDA, CDR2 SQIVND, per germline (reference sequence). The DNA of the CDR3 is TGTGCCAGTAGTATAGCGGGGTCCACTGAAGCTTTCTTT. Protein sequence: CASSIAGSTEAFF.

This clone has just one count. This rearrangement joins TRBV21-1 to TRBJ1-5; the listed D gene, TRBD1, was not tested against the DNA. TRBV21-1 is tagged as a pseudogene. This CDR3 contains 16 residues. Here the CDR3 DNA reads TGTGCCAGCCGCAGTTGCTACAGGGAGCTCGTTCAGCCCCAGCATTTT. Protein sequence: CASRSCYRELVQPQHF.

The rearrangement uses TRBV11-3 and TRBJ2-3; D is perhaps TRBD2 (5 bases). V shed 1 base and J shed 6 bases, with 5 bases lying between them. Germline assignment: CDR1 SGHNT and CDR2 YENEEA. The CDR3 sequence is 12 residues long. CDR3 bases: TGTGCCAGCAGCTTAGGAGGGGATACGCAGTATTTT. Translating gives CASSLGGDTQYF.